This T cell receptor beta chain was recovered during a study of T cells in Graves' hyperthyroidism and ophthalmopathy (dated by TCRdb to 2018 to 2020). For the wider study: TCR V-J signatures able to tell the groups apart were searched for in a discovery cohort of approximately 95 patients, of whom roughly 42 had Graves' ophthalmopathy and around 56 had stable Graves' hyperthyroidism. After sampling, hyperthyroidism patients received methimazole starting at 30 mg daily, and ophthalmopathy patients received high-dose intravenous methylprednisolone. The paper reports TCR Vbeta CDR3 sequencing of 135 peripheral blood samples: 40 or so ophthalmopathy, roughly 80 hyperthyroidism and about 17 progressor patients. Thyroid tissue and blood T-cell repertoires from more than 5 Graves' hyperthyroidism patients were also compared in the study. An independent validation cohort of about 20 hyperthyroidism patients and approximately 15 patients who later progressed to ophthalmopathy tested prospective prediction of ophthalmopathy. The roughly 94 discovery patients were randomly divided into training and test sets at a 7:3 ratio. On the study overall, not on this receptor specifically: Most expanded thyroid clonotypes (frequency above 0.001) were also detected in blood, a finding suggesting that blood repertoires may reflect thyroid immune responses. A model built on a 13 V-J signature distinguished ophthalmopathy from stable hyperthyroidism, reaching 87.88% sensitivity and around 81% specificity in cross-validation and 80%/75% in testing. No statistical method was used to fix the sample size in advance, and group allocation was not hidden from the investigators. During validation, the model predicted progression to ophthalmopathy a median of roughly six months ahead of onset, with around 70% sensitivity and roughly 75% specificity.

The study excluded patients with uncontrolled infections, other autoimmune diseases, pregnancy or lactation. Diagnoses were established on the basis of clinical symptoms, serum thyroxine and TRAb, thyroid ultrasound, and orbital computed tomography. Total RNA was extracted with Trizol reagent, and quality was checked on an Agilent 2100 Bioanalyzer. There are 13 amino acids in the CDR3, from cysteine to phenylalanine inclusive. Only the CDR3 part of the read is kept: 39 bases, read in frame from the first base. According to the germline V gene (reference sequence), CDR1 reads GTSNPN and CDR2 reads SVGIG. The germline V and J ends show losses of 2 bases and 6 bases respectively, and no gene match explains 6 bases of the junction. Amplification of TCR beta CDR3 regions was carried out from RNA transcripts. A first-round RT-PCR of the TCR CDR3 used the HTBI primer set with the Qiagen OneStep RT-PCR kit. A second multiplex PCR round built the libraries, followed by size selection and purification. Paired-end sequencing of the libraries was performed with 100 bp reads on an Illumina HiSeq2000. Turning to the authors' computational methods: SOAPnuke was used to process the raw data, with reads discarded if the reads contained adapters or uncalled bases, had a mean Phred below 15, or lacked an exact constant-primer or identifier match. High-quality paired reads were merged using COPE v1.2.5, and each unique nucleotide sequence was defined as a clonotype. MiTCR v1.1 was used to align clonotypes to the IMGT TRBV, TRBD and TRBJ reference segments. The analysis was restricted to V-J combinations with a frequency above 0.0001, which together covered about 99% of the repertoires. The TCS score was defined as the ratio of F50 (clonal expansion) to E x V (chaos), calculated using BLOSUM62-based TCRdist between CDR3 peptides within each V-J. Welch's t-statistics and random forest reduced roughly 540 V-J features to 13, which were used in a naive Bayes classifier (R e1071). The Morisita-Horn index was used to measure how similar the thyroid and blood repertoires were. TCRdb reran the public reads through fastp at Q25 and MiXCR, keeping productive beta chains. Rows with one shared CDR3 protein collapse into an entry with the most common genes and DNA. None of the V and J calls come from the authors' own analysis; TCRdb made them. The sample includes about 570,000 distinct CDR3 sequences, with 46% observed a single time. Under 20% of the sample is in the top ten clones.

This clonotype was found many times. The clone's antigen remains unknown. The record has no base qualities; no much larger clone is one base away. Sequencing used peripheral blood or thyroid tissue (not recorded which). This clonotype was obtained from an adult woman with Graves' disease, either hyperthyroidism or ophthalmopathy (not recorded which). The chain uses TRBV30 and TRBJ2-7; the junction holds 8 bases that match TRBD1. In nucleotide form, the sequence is TGTGCCTGGAGTCAAATAACAGGGGGCGAGCAGTACTTC. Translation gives CAWSQITGGEQYF.